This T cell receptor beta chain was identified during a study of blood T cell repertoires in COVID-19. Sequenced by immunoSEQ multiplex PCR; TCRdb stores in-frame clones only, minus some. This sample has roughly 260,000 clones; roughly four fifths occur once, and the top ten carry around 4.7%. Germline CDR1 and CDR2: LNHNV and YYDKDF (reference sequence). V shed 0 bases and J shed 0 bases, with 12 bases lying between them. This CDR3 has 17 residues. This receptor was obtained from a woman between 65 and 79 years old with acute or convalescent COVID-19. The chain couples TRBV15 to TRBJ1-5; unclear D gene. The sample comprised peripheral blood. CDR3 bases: TGTGCCACCAGCAGAGATCGAGAGGGTGGTAGCAATCAGCCCCAGCATTTT. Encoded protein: CATSRDREGGSNQPQHF.